Given below is one T cell receptor (beta chain) in context. RNA, at about 0.5 to 1 ug, was reverse transcribed with random hexamers. Amplification of TCR beta CDR3 spanned 54 Vbeta and 13 Jbeta via immunoSEQ multiplex PCR. In TCRdb, the immunoSEQ multiplex PCR reads were re-called with MiXCR into one record per CDR3 protein. Among 130,000 to 150,000 distinct CDR3 sequences listed, around 94% were seen once. This sample was included in a study of CD8 T cells in Susac syndrome. It was negative isolation that provided the CD8+ and CD4+ T cells, whereas TEMRA cells were enriched by FACS. The sequenced sample was CD4+ T cells from PBMCs. This TCR was recovered from a human donor in good health.

This chain's CDR3 is CASSPSNGFGNQPQHF. Written as DNA, the CDR3 is TGTGCCAGCAGCCCCTCGAATGGGTTCGGCAATCAGCCCCAGCATTTT. V gene TRBV3-1 combines with J gene TRBJ1-5; D unclear. The CDR3 runs 16 residues. Germline V gives CDR1 LGHDT, CDR2 YNNKEL (reference sequence). Trimming stripped 4 bases from V and 2 bases from J, with 15 bases between.